These 28 T cell receptor beta chains came from one sample sequenced in a study of T cell responses to AZD1222 COVID-19 vaccine. Sequencing was performed with immunoSEQ multiplex PCR; in TCRdb, only in-frame clones are kept and a portion is missing. This table has roughly 100,000 clones, about nine tenths appearing once. The specimen was peripheral blood, collected on day 0 of AZD1222 vaccination. All receptors come from an adult in good health.

J is TRBJ1-1 and V is TRBV14, with D uncertain. The CDR3 has 12 amino acids. CDR1 is SGHDN, CDR2 FVKESK, per germline. Between the trimmed V and J ends, which lost 1 base and 5 bases, there was a span of 5 bases. The CDR3 loop is CASSQVWTEAFF. As DNA, the CDR3 is TGTGCCAGCAGCCAAGTATGGACTGAAGCTTTCTTT.

This rearrangement joins TRBV25-1 to TRBJ1-6; D not resolved. The germline V gene has CDR1 MGHDK and CDR2 SYGVNS. The CDR3 covers 13 residues. Trimming cost V 4 bases and J 7 bases, with 8 bases left between them. This CDR3 is CASSAIRNSPLHF. The DNA of the CDR3 is TGTGCCAGCAGTGCTATACGGAATTCACCCCTCCACTTT.

This chain links TRBV28 with TRBJ2-7, with no clear D. Germline lookup yields CDR1 MDHEN and CDR2 SYDVKM. The CDR3 runs 12 residues. V was pared by 5 bases and J by 2 bases, with 7 bases between. The CDR3 DNA reads as TGTGCCAGCAGTGCCCCCCCCTACGAGCAGTACTTC. It encodes CASSAPPYEQYF.

The CDR3 DNA sequence: TGTGCCAGCAGTGTGACTAGCGGCACAGATACGCAGTATTTT. Encoded protein: CASSVTSGTDTQYF. The chain carries TRBV2 and TRBJ2-3; 8 nucleotides line up with TRBD2. Germline V CDR1 and CDR2: SNHLY, FYNNEI. V trimming: 4 bases; J trimming: 1 base; junction bases outside the gene matches: 1. This CDR3 is built from 14 residues.

V is TRBV29-1 and J is TRBJ2-1; no clear D gene. The V end was cut by 3 bases, the J end by 0 bases, with 9 bases between. From germline, CDR1 is SQVTM and CDR2 ANQGSEA. This CDR3 contains 14 residues. CDR3 protein: CSVDGPPSYNEQFF. CDR3 sequence (DNA): TGCAGCGTTGACGGACCCCCCTCCTACAATGAGCAGTTCTTC.

This chain links TRBV6-4 with TRBJ1-3; D perhaps matches TRBD1 (5 bases). Germline CDR1 and CDR2: MRHNA and SNTAGT. Trimming removed 6 bases at V and 0 bases at J, with 9 bases between. The CDR3 sequence is 14 residues long. The DNA for the CDR3 is TGTGCCAGCAGGGACACGAGCTCTGGAAACACCATATATTTT. It encodes CASRDTSSGNTIYF.

This rearrangement joins TRBV5-1 to TRBJ2-3; no clear D gene. V lost 3 bases and J lost 5, with 4 bases in between. This CDR3 spans 11 amino acids. Germline lookup yields CDR1 SGHRS and CDR2 YFSETQ. The CDR3: CASSSLDTQYF. CDR3 bases: TGCGCCAGCAGCTCTCTAGATACGCAGTATTTT.

This chain links TRBV27 with TRBJ2-3; D ambiguous. The CDR3 loop spans 13 amino acids. Germline CDR1 is MNHEY and CDR2 is SMNVEV (reference sequence). The ends were cut back, 8 bases at V and 1 base at J, with 10 bases in the middle. This CDR3 is CASRSYGTDTQYF. The CDR3 DNA reads TGTGCCAGCCGAAGTTATGGCACAGATACGCAGTATTTT.

This sequence joins TRBV19 and TRBJ2-5; D possibly matches TRBD1 or TRBD2 (5 bases each). The CDR3 has 13 amino acids. Germline lookup yields CDR1 LNHDA and CDR2 SQIVND (reference sequence). The V and J ends lost 5 bases and 9 bases respectively, with 16 bases between them. The DNA of the CDR3 is TGTGCCAGTAGTTTGACAGTCCGAGGGGCCCAGTACTTC. Translation: CASSLTVRGAQYF.

This clone was detected only once. The chain employs TRBV3-1 (or the pseudogene TRBV3-2) and TRBJ1-6, with D maybe TRBD1 (6 bases). Germline CDR1 is LGHDT and CDR2 is YNNKEL (reference sequence). There are 15 residues in the CDR3. With 4 bases removed from V and 6 bases from J, the gap between germline ends came to 13 bases. DNA of the CDR3: TGTGCCAGCAGCCCACGACAGGCTGGTAATTCACCCCTCCACTTT. As protein: CASSPRQAGNSPLHF.

V and J are TRBV18 and TRBJ2-3; D possibly corresponds to TRBD1 (6 bases). The CDR3 length is 13 residues. In germline, CDR1 is KGHSH, CDR2 LQKENI. V dropped 4 bases and J dropped 5 bases, with 10 bases sitting between them. The CDR3, as DNA: TGTGCCAGCTCACGTACAGGGTTAGATACGCAGTATTTT. As protein: CASSRTGLDTQYF.

The chain has TRBV5-6 and TRBJ1-2, with TRBD1 matching 10 bases. V shed 4 bases, J shed 8 bases, and the junction held 11 bases outside the gene matches. The CDR3 is 15 residues long. Germline V lookup: CDR1 SGHDT, CDR2 YYEEEE. CDR3 amino acids: CASSPTGDRGKGYTF. In DNA, the CDR3 is TGTGCCAGCAGCCCCACGGGGGACAGGGGCAAAGGCTACACCTTC.

The rearrangement joins TRBV4-1 to TRBJ1-4, with D perhaps matching TRBD1 (6 bases). This CDR3 spans 17 amino acids. V lost 3 bases and J 7 bases, leaving 21 bases between the germline ends. Germline V lookup: CDR1 MGHRA, CDR2 YSYEKL. CDR3 sequence (DNA): TGCGCCAGCAGCCAGAGGGGGGTACGACAATGGGGTGAAAAACTGTTTTTT. Protein product: CASSQRGVRQWGEKLFF.

This clone occurred a few times. The V and J genes are TRBV28 and TRBJ2-7, with D perhaps matching TRBD1 (6 bases). V shed 6 bases and J shed 6 bases, with 12 bases lying between them. The CDR3 spans 12 residues. The germline V gene has CDR1 MDHEN and CDR2 SYDVKM. CDR3 bases: TGTGCCAGCAGAGCGCAGGGGACCGAGCAGTACTTC. This encodes CASRAQGTEQYF.

This sequence joins TRBV27 and TRBJ1-1, with D maybe TRBD1 (6 bases). The germline V gene has CDR1 MNHEY and CDR2 SMNVEV (reference sequence). The CDR3 loop spans 14 amino acids. The germline V and J ends were trimmed by 6 bases and 4 bases, with 15 bases remaining between them. DNA for the CDR3: TGTGCCAGCAGGATACGGGACATTTCCACTGAAGCTTTCTTT. It translates to CASRIRDISTEAFF.

The V gene is TRBV7-9, the J gene TRBJ1-1; D might be TRBD1 (6 bases). The CDR3 is made up of 14 amino acids. Between the trimmed V and J ends, which lost 4 bases and 4 bases, there was a span of 13 bases. The germline V gene encodes CDR1 SEHNR and CDR2 FQNEAQ (reference sequence). CDR3 bases: TGTGCCAGCAGCTATGCCACAGGGTCCACTGAAGCTTTCTTT. As protein: CASSYATGSTEAFF.

The rearrangement joins TRBV7-2 to TRBJ1-1, with a possible D match to TRBD1 (6 bases). This CDR3 has 15 residues. Per germline, CDR1 SGHTA and CDR2 FQGNSA. Trimming took 1 base from V and 5 from J, leaving 14 bases between them. The CDR3 nucleotides are TGTGCCAGCAGCTTAGGGGGGCGAGGGGTAACTGAAGCTTTCTTT. As protein: CASSLGGRGVTEAFF.

This chain joins TRBV18 and TRBJ2-7; 8 bases line up with TRBD1. The CDR3 consists of 14 residues. Germline V CDR1 and CDR2: KGHSH, LQKENI. V lost 5 bases, J lost 3 bases, and 6 bases stayed unmatched. CDR3 nucleotide sequence: TGTGCCAGCTCATCGGGACAGGTGAGCTACGAGCAGTACTTC. This codes for CASSSGQVSYEQYF.

The sample holds one count of this clone. The CDR3 reads CASCGLGTQYF. The CDR3 coding sequence is TGTGCCAGCTGCGGATTGGGGACGCAGTATTTT. The chain couples TRBV2 to TRBJ2-3, with D hard to call. This CDR3 has 11 amino acids. CDR1 and CDR2 (germline): SNHLY, FYNNEI. V gave up 8 bases and J gave up 9 bases, with 12 bases separating them. The full variable domain, in which reference TRBV2 and TRBJ2-3 provide the parts outside the CDR3, is EPEVTQTPSHQVTQMGQEVILRCVPISNHLYFYWYRQILGQKVEFLVSFYNNEISEKSEIFDDQFSVERPDGSNFTLKIRSTKLEDSAMYFCASCGLGTQYFGPGTRLTVL.

For the CDR3, the DNA is TGTGCCAGCAGTGGCAGCGGGAGGGGGTACAATGAGCAGTTCTTC. This translates into CASSGSGRGYNEQFF. The chain is built from TRBV28 and TRBJ2-1; 10 positions match TRBD2. Germline V CDR1 and CDR2: MDHEN, SYDVKM. There are 15 residues in the CDR3. Trimming at V came to 5 bases and at J to 4 bases, leaving 5 bases not matched to a gene.

The rearrangement links TRBV27 to TRBJ2-3; the D is unclear. V was trimmed by 5 bases and J by 4 bases, leaving 4 bases between them. Germline V gene lookup returns CDR1 MNHEY and CDR2 SMNVEV (reference sequence). The CDR3 runs to 11 residues. CDR3 bases: TGTGCCAGCAGTGGATCAGATACGCAGTATTTT. Amino acids: CASSGSDTQYF.

The chain has TRBV23-1 and TRBJ1-2; D might be TRBD1 (5 bases). TRBV23-1 is reported as an ORF; its role is uncertain. Trimming removed 4 bases from V and 7 bases from J, with 22 bases in between. This CDR3 is built from 16 residues. The chain's CDR3 is CASSLIEAQGEIGYTF. DNA for the CDR3: TGCGCCAGCAGTCTCATCGAGGCCCAGGGAGAGATTGGCTACACCTTC.

About this clone itself: Compared with germline, one end of the junction differs, possibly owing to a read error. This chain links TRBV27 with TRBJ2-7; TRBD2 agrees at 9 bases. CDR1 is MNHEY, CDR2 SMNVEV, per germline (reference sequence). The CDR3 runs to 16 residues. The CDR3 is CASIGLAGTLAYERYF. In DNA form, the CDR3 reads TGTGCCAGCATCGGGCTAGCGGGAACCCTCGCCTACGAGCGGTACTTC.

This clone was counted only a few times. The chain links TRBV7-2 to TRBJ2-5; TRBD2 matches 8 bases. Trimming cost V 5 bases and J 7 bases; bases outside gene matches: 6. This CDR3 has 13 residues. Per the germline V gene, CDR1 is SGHTA and CDR2 is FQGNSA. CDR3: CASSKGREGTQYF. Here the CDR3 DNA reads TGTGCCAGCAGCAAGGGCCGGGAGGGGACCCAGTACTTC.

This clone is a singleton in its sample. The chain combines TRBV7-3 with TRBJ2-2; D tentatively reads TRBD1 or TRBD2 (6 bases each). The CDR3 consists of 16 residues. The V end was cut by 2 bases, the J end by 0 bases, with 10 bases between. Germline CDR1 reads SGHTA; CDR2 reads FQGTGA. The CDR3 reads CASSLAGQPNTGELFF. The CDR3 coding sequence is TGTGCCAGCAGCTTAGCGGGACAACCGAACACCGGGGAGCTGTTTTTT.

This clone was seen a single time. V is TRBV2 and J is TRBJ2-5, with 11 positions matching TRBD2. CDR3 length: 13 amino acids. Germline V lookup: CDR1 SNHLY, CDR2 FYNNEI. V trimming: 10 bases; J trimming: 3 bases; junction bases outside the gene matches: 4. The CDR3 spells CATTSGRKETQYF. The DNA for the CDR3 is TGTGCCACTACTAGCGGGAGAAAAGAGACCCAGTACTTC.

The chain links TRBV2 to TRBJ2-1; D might be TRBD1 or TRBD2, each matching 9 bases. V was shortened by 4 bases and J by 9 bases, with 28 bases between the two germline ends. The CDR3 has 18 residues. CDR1 is SNHLY, CDR2 FYNNEI, per germline. CDR3 region: CASSGDRASGNTRGEQFF. The CDR3 DNA sequence: TGTGCCAGCAGTGGGGACAGGGCTAGCGGGAATACAAGGGGTGAGCAGTTCTTC.

The chain recombines TRBV3-1 (or the pseudogene TRBV3-2) with TRBJ1-2; D is unresolved. From germline, CDR1 is LGHDT and CDR2 YNNKEL (reference sequence). The CDR3 loop spans 13 amino acids. V lost 4 bases to trimming and J lost 5 bases, with 11 bases between them. CDR3 sequence: CASSPDGLYGYTF. The CDR3 DNA is TGTGCCAGCAGCCCGGACGGGTTATATGGCTACACCTTC.